The source of this T cell receptor (beta chain) is a study of blood T cell repertoires in COVID-19. About the study: Italy, Spain and the United States were the sources of the convalescent and acute COVID-19 samples. The cDNA or gDNA used as material had been derived from T cells, B-cell-depleted T cells, or PBMCs.

In the original workflow: Nucleated cell counts were estimated from reference gene primer amplification. Here immunoSEQ multiplex PCR was the method, and the copy in TCRdb shows in-frame clones only, minus some. The V and J calls and clone size are taken from that table; D and trimming were inferred from the DNA. There are roughly 150,000 clones in the sample; approximately 90% occur only once, and roughly 2% lies in the top ten. The J segment lost 13 bases and the V segment lost 8 bases, leaving 8 bases of the junction unmatched. The CDR3 length is 12 residues. J is TRBJ1-6 and V is TRBV23-1, with TRBD1 matching over 7 bases. TRBV23-1 is an open reading frame, and its role is uncertain. This TCR was recovered from a man aged 18 to 29 with acute or convalescent COVID-19. The specimen was peripheral blood. CDR3 sequence: CASPNRGWPLHF. The CDR3 DNA reads as TGCGCCAGCCCTAACAGGGGATGGCCCCTCCACTTT.